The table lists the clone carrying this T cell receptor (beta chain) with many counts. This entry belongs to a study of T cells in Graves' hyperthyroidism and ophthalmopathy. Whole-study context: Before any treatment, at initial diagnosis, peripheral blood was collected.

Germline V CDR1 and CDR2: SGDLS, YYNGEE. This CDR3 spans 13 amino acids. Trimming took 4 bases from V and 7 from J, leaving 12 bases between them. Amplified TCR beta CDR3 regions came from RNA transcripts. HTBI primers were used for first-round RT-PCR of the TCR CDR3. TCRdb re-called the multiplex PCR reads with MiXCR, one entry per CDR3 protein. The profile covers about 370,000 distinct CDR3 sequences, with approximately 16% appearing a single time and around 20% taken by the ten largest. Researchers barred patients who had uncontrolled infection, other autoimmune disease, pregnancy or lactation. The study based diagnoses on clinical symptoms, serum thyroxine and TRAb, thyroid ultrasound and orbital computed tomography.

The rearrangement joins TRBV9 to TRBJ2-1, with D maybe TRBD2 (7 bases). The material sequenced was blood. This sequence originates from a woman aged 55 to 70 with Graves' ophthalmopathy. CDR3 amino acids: CASSPRGGNEQFF. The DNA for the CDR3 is TGTGCCAGCAGCCCCAGGGGAGGGAATGAGCAGTTCTTC.